The 2 T cell receptor beta chains given below trace back to one sample, sequenced in a study of cytomegalovirus exposure and HLA in healthy donors. 60 Vbeta and 13 Jbeta primers were used in PCR. Produced via immunoSEQ multiplex PCR; TCRdb's table is partial and in-frame only. The sample has 100,000 or so clones, about three fifths seen once; the top ten hold approximately 4.3%. Specimen: PBMCs. These receptors originate from a human donor in good health.

J is TRBJ2-3 and V is TRBV7-9; TRBD2 matches 7 bases. The CDR3 runs 15 residues. Germline V gene sequence: CDR1 SEHNR, CDR2 FQNEAQ (reference sequence). V was clipped by 4 bases and J by 0 bases; unmatched bases: 4. The CDR3 DNA sequence: TGTGCCAGCAGCTACGGGACTACCAGCACAGATACGCAGTATTTT. Translating gives CASSYGTTSTDTQYF.

The V gene is TRBV9, the J gene TRBJ2-7, with D possibly matching TRBD2 (5 bases). Trimming stripped 0 bases from V and 5 bases from J, with 12 bases between. The CDR3 has 14 residues. Germline lookup yields CDR1 SGDLS and CDR2 YYNGEE. CDR3 coding DNA: TGTGCCAGCAGCGTAGGGGGAGCAGGTGACGAGCAGTACTTC. It yields the protein CASSVGGAGDEQYF.